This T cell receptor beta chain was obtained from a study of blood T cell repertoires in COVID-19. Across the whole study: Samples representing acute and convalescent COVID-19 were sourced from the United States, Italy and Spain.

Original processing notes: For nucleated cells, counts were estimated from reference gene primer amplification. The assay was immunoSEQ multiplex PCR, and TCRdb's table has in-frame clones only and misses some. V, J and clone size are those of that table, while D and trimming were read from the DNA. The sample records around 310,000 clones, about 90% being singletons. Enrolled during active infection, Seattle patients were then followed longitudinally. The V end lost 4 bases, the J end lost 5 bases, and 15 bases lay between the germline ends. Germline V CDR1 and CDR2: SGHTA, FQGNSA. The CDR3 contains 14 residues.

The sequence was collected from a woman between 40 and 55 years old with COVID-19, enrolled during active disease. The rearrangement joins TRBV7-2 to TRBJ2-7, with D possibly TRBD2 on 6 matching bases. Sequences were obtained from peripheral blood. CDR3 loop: CASSYIGGPHEQYF. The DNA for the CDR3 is TGTGCCAGCAGCTATATCGGAGGGCCCCACGAGCAGTACTTC.